What follows are 30 T cell receptor beta chains derived from one specimen sequenced in a study of shared clonotypes between healthy human individuals. Assay: immunoSEQ multiplex PCR; the TCRdb copy retains only in-frame clones and omits some. The data contain 2.5 million or so clones, around 94% of them singletons. Input material: naive CD4+ T cells sorted from blood. Subset meaning: CD45RA+ positively selected. These receptors were obtained from a man aged 18 to 30 in good health.

The CDR3 protein is CATSREVGVAGNTIYF. The CDR3 nucleotides are TGTGCCACCAGCAGAGAGGTGGGGGTAGCTGGAAACACCATATATTTT. The V and J genes are TRBV15 and TRBJ1-3, with D possibly matching TRBD1 (5 bases). Trimming removed 0 bases at V and 2 bases at J, with 11 bases between. CDR3 length: 16 amino acids. CDR1 LNHNV and CDR2 YYDKDF come from the germline V gene (reference sequence).

The chain links TRBV7-9 to TRBJ2-7; 9 nucleotides match TRBD1. Trimming cost V 2 bases and J 5 bases; bases outside gene matches: 10. There are 16 residues in the CDR3. The germline V gene has CDR1 SEHNR and CDR2 FQNEAQ (reference sequence). The CDR3 region is CASSLKQGANVDEQYF. In DNA form, the CDR3 reads TGTGCCAGCAGCTTAAAACAGGGGGCGAATGTCGACGAGCAGTACTTC.

The chain carries TRBV7-2 and TRBJ2-7, with 13 bases matching TRBD2. Germline lookup yields CDR1 SGHTA and CDR2 FQGNSA. J was trimmed by 0 bases and V by 5 bases; bases with no gene match: 4. The CDR3 has 16 amino acids. For the CDR3, the DNA is TGTGCCAGCAGCCAACGGACTAGCGGGAGCTCCTACGAGCAGTACTTC. Protein product: CASSQRTSGSSYEQYF.

This clone was recorded a few times. The rearrangement joins TRBV4-3 to TRBJ2-1, with TRBD2 identical over 12 bases. From germline, CDR1 is LGHNA and CDR2 YSLEER. CDR3 length: 17 amino acids. Losses at the gene ends were 4 bases for V and 4 bases for J; bases not matched to a gene: 8. The CDR3 nucleotides are TGCGCCAGCAGCCCTAGACTAGCGGGAGACCCATACAATGAGCAGTTCTTC. Amino acids: CASSPRLAGDPYNEQFF.

V usage is TRBV5-1 and J usage is TRBJ2-7; 11 bases fit TRBD2. After removal of 0 bases from V and 0 bases from J, the junction contained 5 bases not matched to a gene. Germline CDR1 is SGHRS and CDR2 is YFSETQ. CDR3 length equals 17 residues. The CDR3 region has the DNA TGCGCCAGCAGCTTGGCTAGCGGGGGGCCGAGCTCCTACGAGCAGTACTTC. Translation gives CASSLASGGPSSYEQYF.

The chain couples TRBV5-8 to TRBJ2-1; possibly TRBD1 for D (5 bases). The ends were cut back, 0 bases at V and 10 bases at J, with 14 bases in the middle. The CDR3 is 14 amino acids. In germline, CDR1 is SGHTS, CDR2 YDEGEE. The CDR3: CASSLGTRLVEQFF. CDR3 in DNA: TGTGCCAGCAGCTTGGGGACACGCCTGGTGGAGCAGTTCTTC.

This clone was seen a few times. Other DNA sequences in this specimen translate into the identical CDR3. The V call is TRBV5-1, the J call TRBJ1-1; TRBD1 agrees at 7 bases. Losses at the gene ends were 3 bases for V and 2 bases for J; bases not matched to a gene: 4. Germline assignment: CDR1 SGHRS and CDR2 YFSETQ. The CDR3 is made up of 14 amino acids. CDR3 in amino acids: CASSSGTANTEAFF. Written as DNA, the CDR3 is TGCGCCAGCAGCTCGGGGACAGCAAACACTGAAGCTTTCTTT. Drawing the rest from reference TRBV5-1 and TRBJ1-1, the complete variable domain is KAGVTQTPRYLIKTRGQQVTLSCSPISGHRSVSWYQQTPGQGLQFLFEYFSETQRNKGNFPGRFSGRQFSNSRSEMNVSTLELGDSALYLCASSSGTANTEAFFGQGTRLTVV.

The chain is built from TRBV18 and TRBJ2-2; a possible D gene is TRBD1 (6 bases). This CDR3 contains 15 residues. Germline values: CDR1 KGHSH, CDR2 LQKENI. V was cut by 4 bases and J by 3 bases, with 12 bases left in between. The DNA for the CDR3 is TGTGCCAGCTCACAAACAGGGACCGACACCGGGGAGCTGTTTTTT. Amino acid sequence: CASSQTGTDTGELFF.

This clone was recorded once. Other nucleotide sequences in the sample specify the same CDR3. The rearrangement joins TRBV5-1 to TRBJ2-5, with D hard to call. The CDR3 spans 13 residues. The V and J ends lost 0 bases and 2 bases respectively, with 5 bases between them. Looked up from germline, CDR1 is SGHRS and CDR2 is YFSETQ. Here the CDR3 DNA reads TGCGCCAGCAGCTTGGGTAGGCAAGAGACCCAGTACTTC. It codes for CASSLGRQETQYF.

This sequence joins TRBV21-1 and TRBJ2-3. TRBV21-1 is listed as a pseudogene. The CDR3 extends over 15 amino acids. CDR3 sequence: CASPLGGSLADTQYF. In DNA form, the CDR3 reads TGTGCCAGCCCATTGGGGGGCAGCCTGGCAGATACGCAGTATTTT.

The chain uses TRBV19 and TRBJ1-2; no clear D gene. This CDR3 contains 13 residues. Trimming shortened V by 7 bases and J by 2 bases, and 11 bases separated the two germline ends. The V gene's germline CDR1 is LNHDA and CDR2 SQIVND (reference sequence). For the CDR3, the DNA is TGTGCCAGTACCATGCTAGGGAACTATGGCTACACCTTC. Protein product: CASTMLGNYGYTF.

V usage is TRBV10-3 and J usage is TRBJ2-3; tentatively, D is TRBD2 (5 bases). In germline, CDR1 is ENHRY, CDR2 SYGVKD. The V gene lost 6 bases and the J gene lost 10 bases, with 17 bases spanning the gap. The CDR3 has 13 amino acids. The CDR3, as DNA: TGTGCCATCAGGGAGCCCCCCTTGAGGGCGCAGTATTTT. This codes for CAIREPPLRAQYF.

With respect to this clone: The sample holds other DNA sequences that translate to the same CDR3. The chain has TRBV18 and TRBJ1-2, with TRBD1 as a possible D gene (6 bases). CDR3 size: 14 residues. Trimming left V 2 bases short and J 3 bases short, with 10 bases between. Looked up from germline, CDR1 is KGHSH and CDR2 is LQKENI. CDR3 sequence reads: CASSPTQGDYGYTF. The CDR3 coding sequence is TGTGCCAGCTCACCAACACAGGGCGACTATGGCTACACCTTC.

This chain links TRBV28 with TRBJ1-1; D gene unclear. The CDR3 length is 14 residues. Per germline, CDR1 MDHEN and CDR2 SYDVKM. V was pared by 2 bases and J by 4 bases, with 11 bases between. The CDR3 loop reads CASSLVQIGTEAFF. CDR3 in DNA: TGTGCCAGCAGTTTAGTTCAGATCGGCACTGAAGCTTTCTTT.

The chain carries TRBV5-4 and TRBJ1-2; a possible D gene is TRBD1 (6 bases). CDR1 is SGHNT and CDR2 is YYREEE in the germline V gene (reference sequence). The CDR3 runs 15 residues. The V end was cut by 4 bases, the J end by 4 bases, with 17 bases between. The CDR3 DNA is TGTGCCAGCAGCCCGAAAGGCGGACAGCTCTATGGCTACACCTTC. The encoded protein is CASSPKGGQLYGYTF.

Details on this clone: Different DNA sequences within this sample yield the same CDR3. The chain combines TRBV18 with TRBJ2-3; no clear D. V was shortened by 3 bases and J by 5 bases, with 9 bases between the two germline ends. In germline, CDR1 is KGHSH, CDR2 LQKENI. The CDR3 runs 13 residues. Written as DNA, the CDR3 is TGTGCCAGCTCACCCCCATCCCTAGATACGCAGTATTTT. Translating gives CASSPPSLDTQYF.

Of note for this clone: Other DNA sequences in this sample translate to the same CDR3. The chain carries TRBV28 and TRBJ2-3; 7 bases agree with TRBD1. Germline assignment: CDR1 MDHEN and CDR2 SYDVKM. The V gene end was trimmed by 2 bases and the J gene end by 2 bases; junction bases not matched to a gene: 1. The CDR3 loop spans 14 amino acids. The CDR3 reads CASSLDRATDTQYF. The CDR3 nucleotides are TGTGCCAGCAGTTTAGACAGGGCCACAGATACGCAGTATTTT.

J is TRBJ2-3 and V is TRBV18; D unresolved. The CDR3 consists of 15 residues. Trimming removed 2 bases at V and 0 bases at J, with 9 bases between. Germline V gene lookup returns CDR1 KGHSH and CDR2 LQKENI. CDR3 residues: CASSPSPRSTDTQYF. As DNA, the CDR3 is TGTGCCAGCTCACCAAGCCCAAGAAGCACAGATACGCAGTATTTT.

The chain carries TRBV7-2 and TRBJ2-6; 9 bases agree with TRBD1. Germline V lookup: CDR1 SGHTA, CDR2 FQGNSA. J gave up 0 bases and V 0 bases, and 3 bases lay outside the gene matches. The CDR3 is 18 amino acids. CDR3 DNA sequence: TGTGCCAGCAGCTTAGCCGGGACAGGGTTCTCTGGGGCCAACGTCCTGACTTTC. Translating it yields CASSLAGTGFSGANVLTF.

The rearrangement joins TRBV28 to TRBJ2-3; D call uncertain. Germline CDR1 and CDR2: MDHEN and SYDVKM. The CDR3 sequence is 15 residues long. Trimming shortened V by 5 bases and J by 1 base, and 13 bases separated the two germline ends. CDR3 coding DNA: TGTGCCAGCAGTCCCCCCCCTTTGGGCACAGATACGCAGTATTTT. This sequence encodes CASSPPPLGTDTQYF. The whole variable domain, filled in from reference TRBV28 and TRBJ2-3, reads DVKVTQSSRYLVKRTGEKVFLECVQDMDHENMFWYRQDPGLGLRLIYFSYDVKMKEKGDIPEGYSVSREKKERFSLILESASTNQTSMYLCASSPPPLGTDTQYFGPGTRLTVL.

V usage is TRBV30 and J usage is TRBJ1-3; no reliable D call. The CDR3 covers 13 residues. Trimming left V 2 bases short and J 8 bases short, with 13 bases between. The germline gives CDR1 GTSNPN, CDR2 SVGIG (reference sequence). The CDR3 nucleotides read TGTGCCTGGAGTCGGCGGACGCAGGACACCATATATTTT. It specifies CAWSRRTQDTIYF.

This chain uses TRBV7-6 with TRBJ1-2; TRBD1 aligns across 10 bases. With 5 bases clipped from V and 7 bases from J, the junction kept 16 bases outside the gene matches. The CDR3 loop spans 17 amino acids. Per the germline V gene, CDR1 is SGHVS and CDR2 is FNYEAQ. CDR3 coding DNA: TGTGCCAGCAGCCCTAGGGACCGGGACAGGGGAGTCGCTGGCTACACCTTC. Encoded protein: CASSPRDRDRGVAGYTF.

The genes are TRBV25-1 and TRBJ1-6, with TRBD1 identical over 11 bases. V was pared by 6 bases and J by 9 bases, with 7 bases of the junction left unmatched. This CDR3 has 15 amino acids. Germline V CDR1 and CDR2: MGHDK, SYGVNS. CDR3 in DNA: TGTGCCAGCAGCGCTACTGGACAGGGGGCTTCACCCCTCCACTTT. This encodes CASSATGQGASPLHF.

The rearrangement uses TRBV7-3 and TRBJ2-1; 11 bases are a match to TRBD1. The germline V gene encodes CDR1 SGHTA and CDR2 FQGTGA. CDR3 length: 16 residues. After removal of 1 base from V and 8 bases from J, the junction contained 7 bases not matched to a gene. This chain's CDR3 is CASSLRGQGVIDEQFF. The CDR3 DNA follows: TGTGCCAGCAGCTTAAGGGGACAGGGGGTGATCGATGAGCAGTTCTTC.

In its sample, this clone was seen a few times. The chain combines TRBV7-2 with TRBJ2-7, with D tentatively TRBD2 (6 bases). The V gene lost 3 bases and the J gene lost 6 bases, with 9 bases spanning the gap. This CDR3 region has 12 residues. Germline values: CDR1 SGHTA, CDR2 FQGNSA. The CDR3 region has the DNA TGTGCCAGCAGCTTCGGAGGGACCGAGCAGTACTTC. Residues: CASSFGGTEQYF.

Worth noting for this clone: The sample has other DNA sequences that encode this CDR3 too. The chain is built from TRBV9 and TRBJ2-3; D is unresolved. The length of the CDR3 is 12 residues. V lost 0 bases and J 5 bases, leaving 4 bases between the germline ends. Germline loops: CDR1 SGDLS, CDR2 YYNGEE. Here the CDR3 reads CASSVDRDTQYF. DNA of the CDR3: TGTGCCAGCAGCGTAGATAGAGATACGCAGTATTTT.

J is TRBJ2-1 and V is TRBV10-3; perhaps TRBD1 as D (6 bases). V shed 3 bases and J shed 0 bases, with 12 bases lying between them. CDR3 length: 16 residues. In germline, CDR1 is ENHRY, CDR2 SYGVKD. The CDR3 sequence: CAISEGQKVSYNEQFF. The CDR3 nucleotides are TGTGCCATCAGTGAAGGACAGAAAGTCTCCTACAATGAGCAGTTCTTC.

The chain recombines TRBV5-4 with TRBJ2-5; D is unresolved. V was clipped by 0 bases and J by 5 bases, with 11 bases between them. CDR3 size: 14 residues. In germline, CDR1 is SGHNT, CDR2 YYREEE (reference sequence). The CDR3 region is CASSLVSSGETQYF. The CDR3 coding sequence is TGTGCCAGCAGCTTGGTTTCGTCTGGGGAGACCCAGTACTTC.

This rearrangement joins TRBV7-6 to TRBJ2-3; 10 bases align to TRBD2. This CDR3 is built from 16 residues. The germline V gene encodes CDR1 SGHVS and CDR2 FNYEAQ. Trimming at V came to 3 bases and at J to 2 bases, leaving 5 bases not matched to a gene. CDR3 sequence (DNA): TGTGCCAGCAGCTTGGAGCGGGGGGGCTACACAGATACGCAGTATTTT. Translating gives CASSLERGGYTDTQYF.

The rearrangement uses TRBV5-8 and TRBJ2-4; 10 bases align to TRBD2. Germline-derived CDR1 and CDR2 are SGHTS and YDEGEE. The CDR3 totals 16 residues. J was trimmed by 7 bases and V by 5 bases; bases with no gene match: 12. CDR3 in amino acids: CASRTGTSATGNIQYF. The CDR3 bases are TGTGCCAGCAGAACCGGGACTAGCGCTACTGGGAACATTCAGTACTTC.